This T cell receptor (beta chain) was profiled in a study of blood T cell repertoires in COVID-19. The repertoire was sequenced with immunoSEQ multiplex PCR; TCRdb's copy has only in-frame clones and lacks some. The sample consists of about 75,000 clones, 88% of them appearing once. Germline trimming cut 6 bases from V and 1 base from J; bases unmatched to any gene: 2. Germline CDR1 reads SGHTA; CDR2 reads FQGNSA. This CDR3 region has 13 residues. The chain employs TRBV7-2 and TRBJ2-5; 7 nucleotides align to TRBD1. This TCR derives from a human donor in a cohort sampled during active COVID-19. The sample comprised peripheral blood. CDR3 residues: CASRRTGQETQYF. In DNA form, the CDR3 reads TGTGCCAGCAGACGGACAGGCCAAGAGACCCAGTACTTC.